This entry lists 32 T cell receptor beta chains sequenced from one sample in a study of cytomegalovirus exposure and HLA in healthy donors (dated by TCRdb to the late 2010s). Receptors were amplified or captured by the immunoSEQ multiplex PCR assay. For the multiplex PCR, a mixture combining 60 forward primers for TCR Vbeta segments and 13 reverse primers for TCR Jbeta segments was used. The clones in this table, taken by TCRdb from immuneACCESS, are in-frame only. Not every clone is retained; where verified, under half of the shortfall comes from an unresolved V gene, and the cause of the rest is unknown. The table for this sample lists more than 130,000 clones; 80% of them were counted only once. The top ten clonotypes cover about 5% of the sample. What was sequenced was PBMCs. Every receptor here comes from a male donor in good health and CMV-seronegative.

The genes are TRBV7-3 and TRBJ2-1, with a possible D match to TRBD2 (5 bases). The germline V gene encodes CDR1 SGHTA and CDR2 FQGTGA. The V gene lost 2 bases and the J gene lost 0 bases, with 8 bases spanning the gap. The length of the CDR3 is 15 residues. In nucleotides, the CDR3 is TGTGCCAGCAGCTTAGGCACTAGCTCCTACAATGAGCAGTTCTTC. This encodes CASSLGTSSYNEQFF. Supplemented by reference TRBV7-3 and TRBJ2-1, the full variable domain reads GAGVSQTPSNKVTEKGKYVELRCDPISGHTALYWYRQSLGQGPEFLIYFQGTGAADDSGLPNDRFFAVRPEGSVSTLKIQRTERGDSAVYLCASSLGTSSYNEQFFGPGTRLTVL.

J is TRBJ2-1 and V is TRBV11-2; weak D call: TRBD1 (6 bases). This CDR3 region has 14 residues. The V and J ends lost 5 bases and 9 bases respectively, with 17 bases between them. Per germline, CDR1 SGHAT and CDR2 FQNNGV. The CDR3 loop is CASSPITGSGEQFF. DNA of the CDR3: TGTGCCAGCAGCCCTATTACAGGGTCGGGTGAGCAGTTCTTC.

The CDR3 DNA follows: TGTGCCAGCAGTTACGGGGTCGGGTACGAGCAGTACTTC. Translating it yields CASSYGVGYEQYF. The rearrangement joins TRBV27 to TRBJ2-7, with D perhaps TRBD2 (5 bases). The CDR3 covers 13 residues. Germline loops: CDR1 MNHEY, CDR2 SMNVEV (reference sequence). V was pared by 4 bases and J by 4 bases, with 11 bases between.

This clone was counted a single time. The genes are TRBV10-3 and TRBJ2-2; TRBD1 agrees at 11 bases. CDR1 is ENHRY, CDR2 SYGVKD, per germline. The CDR3 runs 14 residues. The CDR3 protein is CASWGTGGTGELFF. The CDR3 bases are TGTGCTTCGTGGGGGACAGGGGGTACCGGGGAGCTGTTTTTT.

CDR3 in DNA: TGCGCCAGCAGCTTGGCCTTTCCGGGGGATTCACCCCTCCACTTT. This translates into CASSLAFPGDSPLHF. The rearrangement joins TRBV5-1 to TRBJ1-6, with D possibly TRBD1 on 5 matching bases. The CDR3 spans 15 residues. Germline V gene data show CDR1 as SGHRS and CDR2 as YFSETQ. Trimming took off 0 bases at V and 8 bases at J, with 12 bases between the two ends.

Here the CDR3 DNA reads TGTGCCAGCACTTCGGAGTACCACTATGGCTACACCTTC. This gives the protein CASTSEYHYGYTF. The rearrangement joins TRBV25-1 to TRBJ1-2; D is uncertain. This CDR3 has 13 residues. V was pared by 7 bases and J by 3 bases, with 12 bases between. Germline CDR1 reads MGHDK; CDR2 reads SYGVNS.

V is TRBV11-2 and J is TRBJ1-3; no clear D. Germline V gives CDR1 SGHAT, CDR2 FQNNGV. V lost 4 bases and J lost 4, with 17 bases in between. The length of the CDR3 is 16 residues. CDR3 in amino acids: CASSSSSSWPGNTIYF. The DNA of the CDR3 is TGTGCCAGCAGCTCCTCGTCTTCTTGGCCCGGAAACACCATATATTTT.

This chain joins TRBV5-1 and TRBJ1-1, with 10 nucleotides matching TRBD1. Germline values: CDR1 SGHRS, CDR2 YFSETQ. The CDR3 has 16 amino acids. Trimming took 1 base from V and 0 from J; bases not matched to a gene: 3. CDR3 nucleotides: TGCGCCAGCAGCTTGCTAGGACAGGGGGTGAACACTGAAGCTTTCTTT. It specifies CASSLLGQGVNTEAFF.

The V gene is TRBV5-4, the J gene TRBJ1-2; no clear D gene. Germline V gives CDR1 SGHNT, CDR2 YYREEE (reference sequence). V dropped 0 bases and J dropped 5 bases, with 11 bases sitting between them. The CDR3 contains 14 residues. The CDR3 protein is CASSLGRAEYGYTF. Written as DNA, the CDR3 is TGTGCCAGCAGCTTGGGCCGAGCGGAGTATGGCTACACCTTC.

The V gene is TRBV29-1, the J gene TRBJ2-3; possible D gene TRBD2, 6 bases. There are 14 residues in the CDR3. Germline loops: CDR1 SQVTM, CDR2 ANQGSEA. Trimming removed 5 bases from V and 0 bases from J, with 12 bases in between. CDR3 loop: CSVRHRGSTDTQYF. Here the CDR3 DNA reads TGCAGCGTTCGGCACCGGGGGAGCACAGATACGCAGTATTTT.

The chain couples TRBV5-1 to TRBJ2-7, with D hard to call. The CDR3 spans 12 residues. The V gene lost 5 bases and the J gene lost 7 bases, with 13 bases spanning the gap. Germline values: CDR1 SGHRS, CDR2 YFSETQ. As DNA, the CDR3 is TGCGCCAGCAGGCTGATAGCCGGGGAGCAGTACTTC. It is translated as CASRLIAGEQYF.

This chain connects TRBV5-4 to TRBJ1-1; the match to TRBD1 covers 8 bases. The germline gives CDR1 SGHNT, CDR2 YYREEE (reference sequence). V trimming: 5 bases; J trimming: 4 bases; junction bases outside the gene matches: 7. CDR3 length equals 14 residues. The CDR3 here is CASSSRGLGTEAFF. The CDR3 region has the DNA TGTGCCAGCAGTTCCAGGGGGCTCGGCACTGAAGCTTTCTTT.

The V call is TRBV5-4, the J call TRBJ2-3; D ambiguous. V dropped 4 bases and J dropped 5 bases, with 5 bases sitting between them. This CDR3 contains 11 residues. CDR1 is SGHNT and CDR2 is YYREEE in the germline V gene (reference sequence). The CDR3 DNA reads as TGTGCCAGCAGCCTAAAAGATACGCAGTATTTT. Translated, it gives CASSLKDTQYF.

The chain recombines TRBV18 with TRBJ1-5, with TRBD1 matching 7 bases. V was clipped by 3 bases and J by 4 bases; unmatched bases: 6. This CDR3 comprises 15 residues. Germline V CDR1 and CDR2: KGHSH, LQKENI. The CDR3 sequence is CASSPTGTLNQPQHF. The CDR3 nucleotides read TGTGCCAGCTCACCGACAGGGACTTTGAATCAGCCCCAGCATTTT.

This clone has just one count. The chain joins TRBV27 to TRBJ1-5, with 7 nucleotides matching TRBD1. Unmatched junction bases numbered 6, after V lost 6 bases and J lost 4 bases. There are 14 residues in the CDR3. CDR1 is MNHEY, CDR2 SMNVEV, per germline (reference sequence). CDR3 amino acids: CASSPDRANQPQHF. For the CDR3, the DNA is TGTGCCAGCAGCCCCGACAGGGCAAATCAGCCCCAGCATTTT.

This clone has only a few counts. The gene calls are TRBV7-9 and TRBJ2-4, with D possibly TRBD1 on 6 matching bases. Germline loops: CDR1 SEHNR, CDR2 FQNEAQ (reference sequence). V was shortened by 4 bases and J by 8 bases, with 9 bases between the two germline ends. The CDR3 length is 12 residues. The CDR3 DNA is TGTGCCAGCAGCTACAGGGCAGACATTCAGTACTTC. Amino acids: CASSYRADIQYF.

The chain uses TRBV7-8 and TRBJ1-6; D unresolved. Trimming stripped 4 bases from V and 8 bases from J, with 3 bases between. The CDR3 totals 11 residues. Germline-derived CDR1 and CDR2 are SGHVS and FQNEAQ. This chain's CDR3 is CASSSDSPLHF. CDR3 in DNA: TGTGCCAGCAGCTCGGATTCACCCCTCCACTTT.

The chain carries TRBV6-4 and TRBJ1-4; 7 bases are a match to TRBD1. This CDR3 has 15 residues. Trimming cost V 2 bases and J 8 bases; bases outside gene matches: 8. Germline lookup yields CDR1 MRHNA and CDR2 SNTAGT. DNA for the CDR3: TGTGCCAGCAGTGACCCGACCACAGGGGACGAAAAACTGTTTTTT. This gives the protein CASSDPTTGDEKLFF.

This clone was observed a single time. The chain is built from TRBV5-5 and TRBJ2-5; D possibly corresponds to TRBD1 (6 bases). With 2 bases removed from V and 1 base from J, the gap between germline ends came to 15 bases. Per the germline V gene, CDR1 is SGHKS and CDR2 is YYEKEE (reference sequence). There are 16 residues in the CDR3. For the CDR3, the DNA is TGTGCCAGCAGCTTCCCGGGTTGGACAGCCCAAGAGACCCAGTACTTC. Its translation is CASSFPGWTAQETQYF.

This chain connects TRBV28 to TRBJ1-6, with 9 bases identical to TRBD1. Germline V gene lookup returns CDR1 MDHEN and CDR2 SYDVKM. The trim removed 4 bases at V and 10 bases at J, leaving 8 bases unmatched. The CDR3 sequence is 15 residues long. DNA of the CDR3: TGTGCCAGCAGTTATCCGGGACAGGGACGATCACCCCTCCACTTT. Translating gives CASSYPGQGRSPLHF.

V usage is TRBV10-3 and J usage is TRBJ1-2; no firm D call. The CDR3 has 15 residues. Germline values: CDR1 ENHRY, CDR2 SYGVKD. With 0 bases removed from V and 6 bases from J, the gap between germline ends came to 14 bases. For the CDR3, the DNA is TGTGCCATCAGTGAGTCAACGCTAGGCACGGATGGCTACACCTTC. It specifies CAISESTLGTDGYTF.

The chain couples TRBV4-2 to TRBJ1-1; D may be TRBD1 (5 bases). V lost 1 base to trimming and J lost 0 bases, with 9 bases between them. There are 15 residues in the CDR3. Germline V gene lookup returns CDR1 LGHNA and CDR2 YNFKEQ. The CDR3 DNA follows: TGTGCCAGCAGCCAAGCGGGGACTGTGAACACTGAAGCTTTCTTT. Translated, it gives CASSQAGTVNTEAFF.

DNA of the CDR3: TGTGCCAGCAGCGCGGACATCATGAACACTGAAGCTTTCTTT. Its translation: CASSADIMNTEAFF. The chain combines TRBV9 with TRBJ1-1; a weak D match, TRBD1 (5 bases). Germline CDR1 is SGDLS and CDR2 is YYNGEE. This CDR3 comprises 14 residues. Trimming removed 3 bases at V and 0 bases at J, with 9 bases between.

J is TRBJ2-1 and V is TRBV7-6, with D perhaps TRBD1 (6 bases). In germline, CDR1 is SGHVS, CDR2 FNYEAQ. The germline V and J ends were trimmed by 8 bases and 7 bases, with 21 bases remaining between them. The CDR3 consists of 15 residues. The CDR3 is CASGAGQGRSNEQFF. CDR3 in DNA: TGTGCCAGCGGGGCCGGGCAGGGGCGGTCAAATGAGCAGTTCTTC.

The chain has TRBV5-4 and TRBJ2-3, with 7 nucleotides matching TRBD1. The CDR3 is made up of 15 amino acids. Germline V gene data show CDR1 as SGHNT and CDR2 as YYREEE (reference sequence). V lost 1 base, J lost 1 base, and 3 bases stayed unmatched. CDR3 sequence (DNA): TGTGCCAGCAGCTTGATCGGGACAGGCACAGATACGCAGTATTTT. Its protein product is CASSLIGTGTDTQYF.

The chain couples TRBV7-2 to TRBJ2-3; possible D gene TRBD2, 5 bases. The V end was cut by 3 bases, the J end by 0 bases, with 10 bases between. The germline V gene encodes CDR1 SGHTA and CDR2 FQGNSA. The CDR3 runs to 15 residues. The CDR3 DNA follows: TGTGCCAGCAGCTTCCGGGCGGGTAGCACAGATACGCAGTATTTT. This sequence encodes CASSFRAGSTDTQYF.

A single count supports this clone. This sequence joins TRBV4-1 and TRBJ2-1; 9 positions match TRBD2. The V and J ends lost 4 bases and 8 bases, in that order; junction bases with no gene match: 9. Germline CDR1 is MGHRA and CDR2 is YSYEKL. The CDR3 has 15 residues. CDR3 sequence: CASSLFAGGQDEQFF. CDR3 nucleotides: TGCGCCAGCAGCCTCTTTGCGGGGGGGCAAGATGAGCAGTTCTTC.

This chain connects TRBV11-2 to TRBJ2-7, with 7 bases that match TRBD1. Germline V gives CDR1 SGHAT, CDR2 FQNNGV. This CDR3 contains 15 residues. V shed 5 bases, J shed 4 bases, and the junction held 11 bases outside the gene matches. CDR3 amino acids: CASSEGQSLLYEQYF. The CDR3 DNA follows: TGTGCCAGCAGCGAGGGACAGAGTCTCCTTTACGAGCAGTACTTC.

The J gene is TRBJ1-1, the V gene TRBV2; tentative D call: TRBD1 (6 bases). V lost 4 bases, J lost 7 bases, and 19 bases lay in between. The germline CDR1 and CDR2 sequences are SNHLY and FYNNEI. This CDR3 is 15 amino acids long. The CDR3 loop is CASSGLRGGASEAFF. As DNA, the CDR3 is TGTGCCAGCAGTGGCTTAAGGGGGGGCGCAAGTGAAGCTTTCTTT.

This clone was counted a few times. V usage is TRBV5-4 and J usage is TRBJ1-2; no firm D call. CDR3 length: 12 amino acids. With 4 bases removed from V and 7 bases from J, the gap between germline ends came to 11 bases. Germline V CDR1 and CDR2: SGHNT, YYREEE (reference sequence). The CDR3 region is CASSIDEGGYTF. The DNA of the CDR3 is TGTGCCAGCAGCATCGACGAGGGTGGCTACACCTTC.

This clone was observed a single time. The CDR3 DNA is TGTGCCTGGACTAGGTTAAATGAGCAGTTCTTC. It is translated as CAWTRLNEQFF. The chain employs TRBV30 and TRBJ2-1; D is undetermined. The CDR3 is made up of 11 amino acids. The V and J ends lost 4 bases and 7 bases respectively, with 8 bases between them. Germline loops: CDR1 GTSNPN, CDR2 SVGIG (reference sequence).

The chain uses TRBV7-9 and TRBJ1-1, with 10 bases lining up with TRBD1. V lost 5 bases and J lost 6; bases outside the gene matches: 6. The CDR3 extends over 14 amino acids. CDR1 is SEHNR, CDR2 FQNEAQ, per germline (reference sequence). CDR3 region: CASSAGTGVPEAFF. As DNA, the CDR3 is TGTGCCAGCAGCGCCGGGACAGGGGTCCCTGAAGCTTTCTTT.